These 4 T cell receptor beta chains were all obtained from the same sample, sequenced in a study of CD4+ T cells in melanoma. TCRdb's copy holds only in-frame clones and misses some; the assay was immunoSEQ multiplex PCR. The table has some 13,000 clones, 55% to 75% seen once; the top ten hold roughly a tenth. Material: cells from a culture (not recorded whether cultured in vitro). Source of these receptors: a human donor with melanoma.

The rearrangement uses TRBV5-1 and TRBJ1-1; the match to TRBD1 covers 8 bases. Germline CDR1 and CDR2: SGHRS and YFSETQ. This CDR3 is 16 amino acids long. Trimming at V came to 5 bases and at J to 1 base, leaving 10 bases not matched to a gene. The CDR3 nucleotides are TGCGCCAGCAGGGGTGGACAGGGTTTAAAGAACACTGAAGCTTTCTTT. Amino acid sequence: CASRGGQGLKNTEAFF.

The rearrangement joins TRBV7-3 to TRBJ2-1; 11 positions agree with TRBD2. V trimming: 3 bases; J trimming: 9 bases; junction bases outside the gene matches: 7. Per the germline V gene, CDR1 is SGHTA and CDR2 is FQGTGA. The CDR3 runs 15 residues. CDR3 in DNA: TGTGCCAGCAGCTTTACGACTAGCGGGGTGGGTGAGCAGTTCTTC. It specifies CASSFTTSGVGEQFF. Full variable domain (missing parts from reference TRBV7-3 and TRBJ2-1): GAGVSQTPSNKVTEKGKYVELRCDPISGHTALYWYRQSLGQGPEFLIYFQGTGAADDSGLPNDRFFAVRPEGSVSTLKIQRTERGDSAVYLCASSFTTSGVGEQFFGPGTRLTVL.

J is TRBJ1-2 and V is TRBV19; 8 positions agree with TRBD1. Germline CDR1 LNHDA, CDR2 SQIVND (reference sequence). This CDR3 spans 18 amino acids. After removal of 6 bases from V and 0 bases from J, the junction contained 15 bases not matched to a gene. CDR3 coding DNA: TGTGCCAGTAGAACCGCGGGAGGACAGGGCGCCGCTAACTATGGCTACACCTTC. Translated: CASRTAGGQGAANYGYTF.

CDR3 nucleotide sequence: TGTGCCAGCAGTTTGGGTCCGGACAGGGTCACTGAAGCTTTCTTT. Amino acids: CASSLGPDRVTEAFF. The V call is TRBV6-5, the J call TRBJ1-1, with 8 bases fitting TRBD1. Trimming removed 4 bases from V and 4 bases from J; junction bases left unmatched: 8. The CDR3 contains 15 residues. Germline assignment: CDR1 MNHEY and CDR2 SVGAGI.